These 25 T cell receptor beta chains share one sample of origin, sequenced in a study of blood T cells in healthy people across ages. The authors ran a second PCR of roughly 6 to 12 cycles using a sample-barcoded 5' primer and a J-beta primer mix. A single record per CDR3 protein comes from TCRdb applying MiXCR to the 5' RACE reads. The sample yields roughly 800,000 distinct CDR3 sequences, 58% seen once. The material sequenced was blood. The receptors derive from a man aged 25-40 years in good health.

This clonotype has just one count. V is TRBV7-9 and J is TRBJ2-3, with D hard to call. Per germline, CDR1 SEHNR and CDR2 FQNEAQ (reference sequence). With 6 bases removed from V and 1 base from J, the gap between germline ends came to 14 bases. The CDR3 runs 15 residues. CDR3 DNA sequence: TGTGCCAGCAGATCAATGGGGATAGGCACAGATACGCAGTATTTT. As protein: CASRSMGIGTDTQYF.

This clonotype was detected many times. CDR3 nucleotide sequence: TGTGCCAGCAGTACTGGGACAGGACCCTACGAGCAGTACTTC. It codes for CASSTGTGPYEQYF. The chain recombines TRBV28 with TRBJ2-7; 8 positions match TRBD1. V lost 5 bases to trimming and J lost 2 bases; unmatched junction nucleotides: 5. Looked up from germline, CDR1 is MDHEN and CDR2 is SYDVKM. The length of the CDR3 is 14 residues.

The V gene is TRBV24-1, the J gene TRBJ1-2; D gene uncertain. There are 14 residues in the CDR3. Trimming took off 4 bases at V and 0 bases at J, with 8 bases between the two ends. Looked up from germline, CDR1 is KGHDR and CDR2 is SFDVKD. CDR3 protein: CATSDPSSNYGYTF. CDR3 nucleotides: TGTGCCACCAGTGACCCAAGTTCTAACTATGGCTACACCTTC.

The rearrangement links TRBV10-1 to TRBJ2-1, with TRBD2 matching over 9 bases. The J call is doubtful: the DNA matches TRBJ2-7 better. There are 18 residues in the CDR3. Germline-derived CDR1 and CDR2 are WNHNN and SYGVQD (reference sequence). CDR3 bases: TGCGCCAGCAGTGAGTCTGGTCATAGCGGGGGTTCCTACAATGAGCAGTACTTC. It is translated as CASSESGHSGGSYNEQYF.

This clonotype was found a few times. An end of the junction does not agree with germline; a read error may underlie this. The J gene is TRBJ1-2, the V gene TRBV29-1; the match to TRBD1 covers 7 bases. The CDR3 length is 13 residues. Germline CDR1 reads SQVTM; CDR2 reads ANQGSEA. CDR3 nucleotide sequence: TGCAGCGTGGAAGACAGGGCTCTCTGGGGCTACACCTTC. Amino acids: CSVEDRALWGYTF.

DNA for the CDR3: TGTGCCAGCAGTATGGACAAAAGCACAGATACGCAGTATTTT. Translating it yields CASSMDKSTDTQYF. The chain combines TRBV28 with TRBJ2-3, with D possibly TRBD1 on 5 matching bases. The CDR3 runs 14 residues. Germline V gene sequence: CDR1 MDHEN, CDR2 SYDVKM. V was cut by 5 bases and J by 0 bases, with 9 bases left in between.

V is TRBV11-2 and J is TRBJ1-1, with unresolved D. The CDR3 has 15 residues. V dropped 2 bases and J dropped 4 bases, with 14 bases sitting between them. Germline V gives CDR1 SGHAT, CDR2 FQNNGV. For the CDR3, the DNA is TGTGCCAGCAGCTTACTGAGGTTGGCGAGCACTGAAGCTTTCTTT. Its protein product is CASSLLRLASTEAFF.

This clonotype was picked up a small number of times. The V and J genes are TRBV7-2 and TRBJ2-5; TRBD2 matches at 13 bases. With V trimmed by 5 bases and J by 5 bases, 5 bases remained unmatched. This CDR3 is 15 amino acids long. Looked up from germline, CDR1 is SGHTA and CDR2 is FQGNSA. CDR3 coding DNA: TGTGCCAGCAGCCTGGGACTAGCGGGGTTGGAGACCCAGTACTTC. As protein: CASSLGLAGLETQYF.

The rearrangement joins TRBV29-1 to TRBJ2-7, with 11 nucleotides matching TRBD1. CDR1 is SQVTM and CDR2 is ANQGSEA in the germline V gene. The CDR3 contains 13 residues. Trimming cost V 7 bases and J 7 bases; bases outside gene matches: 9. Written as DNA, the CDR3 is TGCAGCGCGAAAAAGGGACAGGGGGGGGAGCAGTACTTC. Translation: CSAKKGQGGEQYF.

This chain connects TRBV20-1 to TRBJ2-7, with D perhaps TRBD1 (6 bases). This CDR3 comprises 17 residues. V was cut by 0 bases and J by 0 bases, with 18 bases left in between. Germline CDR1 and CDR2: DFQATT and SNEGSKA (reference sequence). In DNA form, the CDR3 reads TGCAGTGCTAGAGAGGCAGGAAAGGGGGTAAGCTCCTACGAGCAGTACTTC. This encodes CSAREAGKGVSSYEQYF.

The chain has TRBV29-1 and TRBJ1-2, with 10 bases matching TRBD1. From germline, CDR1 is SQVTM and CDR2 ANQGSEA. V lost 7 bases and J lost 6; bases outside the gene matches: 11. This CDR3 has 14 amino acids. The CDR3 DNA reads as TGCAGCGCGGGGACAGGGGCCGACACCCATGGCTACACCTTC. Amino acid sequence: CSAGTGADTHGYTF.

A remark on this clonotype: Relative to the germline gene, one junction end is altered; a read error may explain this. DNA for the CDR3: TGTGCAGTCGGAGAACCCTACGATGAGCAGTTCTTC. It specifies CAVGEPYDEQFF. The chain recombines TRBV6-5 with TRBJ2-1; D is ambiguous. The germline gives CDR1 MNHEY, CDR2 SVGAGI. This CDR3 is built from 12 residues.

The V call is TRBV12-3 or TRBV12-4, the J call TRBJ1-2; 11 nucleotides line up with TRBD1. J gave up 4 bases and V 4 bases, and 2 bases lay outside the gene matches. CDR3 size: 14 residues. Here the CDR3 DNA reads TGTGCCAGCAGTTGGACAGGGGGCAGCTATGGCTACACCTTC. This codes for CASSWTGGSYGYTF.

The CDR3 sequence: CASSVGGQTANYGYTF. As DNA, the CDR3 is TGTGCCAGCAGCGTAGGTGGACAGACCGCTAACTATGGCTACACCTTC. The chain links TRBV9 to TRBJ1-2, with TRBD1 as a possible D gene (6 bases). V was clipped by 0 bases and J by 0 bases, with 12 bases between them. The germline CDR1 and CDR2 sequences are SGDLS and YYNGEE. The CDR3 spans 16 residues.

This clonotype was found many times. J is TRBJ1-2 and V is TRBV4-2; a possible D gene is TRBD1 (5 bases). The CDR3 spans 14 residues. V lost 0 bases and J 8 bases, leaving 13 bases between the germline ends. Germline V gene data show CDR1 as LGHNA and CDR2 as YNFKEQ. CDR3: CASSQDGVGEGYTF. The CDR3 DNA reads as TGTGCCAGCAGCCAAGATGGGGTAGGGGAAGGCTACACCTTC.

As to this clonotype: A clone one base away is much larger, so this may be a read error. This chain uses TRBV11-2 with TRBJ1-1; the match to TRBD1 covers 8 bases. CDR1 is SGHAT, CDR2 FQNNGV, per germline. This CDR3 comprises 14 residues. CDR3 residues: CASSPTGGGTEDFF. The CDR3 DNA reads TGTGCCAGCAGCCCCACAGGGGGTGGAACTGAAGATTTCTTT.

The gene calls are TRBV6-2 or TRBV6-3 and TRBJ2-6; 9 bases fit TRBD1. This CDR3 is 19 amino acids long. Germline values: CDR1 MNHEY, CDR2 SVGEGT. The ends lost 7 bases at V and 0 bases at J; junction bases unmatched: 13. The CDR3 loop reads CASIRLGQGKGSGANVLTF. CDR3 nucleotides: TGTGCCAGCATCAGACTAGGACAGGGGAAGGGCTCTGGGGCCAACGTCCTGACTTTC.

This clonotype has only a few counts. The genes are TRBV2 and TRBJ2-1; D gene ambiguous. CDR3 length: 13 amino acids. Germline V gene sequence: CDR1 SNHLY, CDR2 FYNNEI. V lost 8 bases to trimming and J lost 2 bases, with 10 bases between them. This CDR3 is CASWGKPYNEQFF. The CDR3, as DNA: TGTGCCAGCTGGGGTAAACCCTACAATGAGCAGTTCTTC.

Concerning this clonotype: The junction departs from the called germline gene at one end, perhaps through a read error. The rearrangement joins TRBV2 to TRBJ2-3, with D tentatively TRBD1 (6 bases). The CDR3 covers 13 residues. Germline values: CDR1 SNHLY, CDR2 FYNNEI. The CDR3 loop is CASSGWETGTQYF. The CDR3 DNA follows: TGTGCCAGCAGTGGCTGGGAGACAGGTACGCAGTATTTT. Combining the CDR3 with reference TRBV2 and TRBJ2-3 gives the whole variable domain EPEVTQTPSHQVTQMGQEVILRCVPISNHLYFYWYRQILGQKVEFLVSFYNNEISEKSEIFDDQFSVERPDGSNFTLKIRSTKLEDSAMYFCASSGWETGTQYFGPGTRLTVL.

The chain joins TRBV6-2 or TRBV6-3 to TRBJ2-1; 12 bases align to TRBD2. Trimming at V came to 4 bases and at J to 0 bases, leaving 13 bases not matched to a gene. CDR3 length equals 20 residues. CDR1 MNHEY and CDR2 SVGEGT come from the germline V gene. The CDR3 region has the DNA TGTGCCAGCAGTTCCTATTCCGGGACTAGCGGGCCGAGCTCCTACAATGAGCAGTTCTTC. This gives the protein CASSSYSGTSGPSSYNEQFF.

The J gene is TRBJ1-2, the V gene TRBV20-1; maybe TRBD1 (5 bases). The CDR3 covers 15 residues. Germline loops: CDR1 DFQATT, CDR2 SNEGSKA (reference sequence). The V and J ends lost 0 bases and 4 bases respectively, with 15 bases between them. CDR3 sequence (DNA): TGCAGTGCTAGAGACCCGGGACTGAGGGCCTATGGCTACACCTTC. Its translation: CSARDPGLRAYGYTF.

Only a few counts were recorded for this clonotype. The chain combines TRBV28 with TRBJ2-7; tentatively, D is TRBD2 (5 bases). The CDR3 consists of 11 residues. Trimming cost V 3 bases and J 7 bases, with 7 bases left between them. Germline V gives CDR1 MDHEN, CDR2 SYDVKM. The CDR3 DNA reads TGTGCCAGCAGTTTGAAGCGGGAGCAGTACTTC. It specifies CASSLKREQYF.

Only a few counts were recorded for this clonotype. The J gene is TRBJ1-5, the V gene TRBV6-1, with D hard to call. Between the trimmed V and J ends, which lost 6 bases and 0 bases, there was a span of 9 bases. CDR3 length: 14 residues. The germline gives CDR1 MNHNS, CDR2 SASEGT. The CDR3 reads CASRPDGSNQPQHF. In DNA, the CDR3 is TGTGCCAGCAGACCGGACGGTAGCAATCAGCCCCAGCATTTT.

This clonotype was found a few times. The rearrangement links TRBV6-6 to TRBJ2-7; a possible D gene is TRBD1 (6 bases). The CDR3 is 15 residues long. The germline gives CDR1 MNHNY, CDR2 SVGAGI (reference sequence). Trimming cost V 6 bases and J 1 base, with 16 bases left between them. CDR3 sequence: CASREQGRMSYEQYF. In DNA form, the CDR3 reads TGTGCCAGCAGGGAACAGGGTAGGATGTCCTACGAGCAGTACTTC.

This clonotype was seen a handful of times. The chain is built from TRBV3-1 and TRBJ1-2, with D possibly being TRBD1 (6 bases). Trimming stripped 4 bases from V and 5 bases from J, with 17 bases between. Germline CDR1 reads LGHDT; CDR2 reads YNNKEL (reference sequence). The CDR3 extends over 15 amino acids. CDR3 nucleotide sequence: TGTGCCAGCAGCCCATATACAGGGAATGGGTATGGCTACACCTTC. Residues: CASSPYTGNGYGYTF.